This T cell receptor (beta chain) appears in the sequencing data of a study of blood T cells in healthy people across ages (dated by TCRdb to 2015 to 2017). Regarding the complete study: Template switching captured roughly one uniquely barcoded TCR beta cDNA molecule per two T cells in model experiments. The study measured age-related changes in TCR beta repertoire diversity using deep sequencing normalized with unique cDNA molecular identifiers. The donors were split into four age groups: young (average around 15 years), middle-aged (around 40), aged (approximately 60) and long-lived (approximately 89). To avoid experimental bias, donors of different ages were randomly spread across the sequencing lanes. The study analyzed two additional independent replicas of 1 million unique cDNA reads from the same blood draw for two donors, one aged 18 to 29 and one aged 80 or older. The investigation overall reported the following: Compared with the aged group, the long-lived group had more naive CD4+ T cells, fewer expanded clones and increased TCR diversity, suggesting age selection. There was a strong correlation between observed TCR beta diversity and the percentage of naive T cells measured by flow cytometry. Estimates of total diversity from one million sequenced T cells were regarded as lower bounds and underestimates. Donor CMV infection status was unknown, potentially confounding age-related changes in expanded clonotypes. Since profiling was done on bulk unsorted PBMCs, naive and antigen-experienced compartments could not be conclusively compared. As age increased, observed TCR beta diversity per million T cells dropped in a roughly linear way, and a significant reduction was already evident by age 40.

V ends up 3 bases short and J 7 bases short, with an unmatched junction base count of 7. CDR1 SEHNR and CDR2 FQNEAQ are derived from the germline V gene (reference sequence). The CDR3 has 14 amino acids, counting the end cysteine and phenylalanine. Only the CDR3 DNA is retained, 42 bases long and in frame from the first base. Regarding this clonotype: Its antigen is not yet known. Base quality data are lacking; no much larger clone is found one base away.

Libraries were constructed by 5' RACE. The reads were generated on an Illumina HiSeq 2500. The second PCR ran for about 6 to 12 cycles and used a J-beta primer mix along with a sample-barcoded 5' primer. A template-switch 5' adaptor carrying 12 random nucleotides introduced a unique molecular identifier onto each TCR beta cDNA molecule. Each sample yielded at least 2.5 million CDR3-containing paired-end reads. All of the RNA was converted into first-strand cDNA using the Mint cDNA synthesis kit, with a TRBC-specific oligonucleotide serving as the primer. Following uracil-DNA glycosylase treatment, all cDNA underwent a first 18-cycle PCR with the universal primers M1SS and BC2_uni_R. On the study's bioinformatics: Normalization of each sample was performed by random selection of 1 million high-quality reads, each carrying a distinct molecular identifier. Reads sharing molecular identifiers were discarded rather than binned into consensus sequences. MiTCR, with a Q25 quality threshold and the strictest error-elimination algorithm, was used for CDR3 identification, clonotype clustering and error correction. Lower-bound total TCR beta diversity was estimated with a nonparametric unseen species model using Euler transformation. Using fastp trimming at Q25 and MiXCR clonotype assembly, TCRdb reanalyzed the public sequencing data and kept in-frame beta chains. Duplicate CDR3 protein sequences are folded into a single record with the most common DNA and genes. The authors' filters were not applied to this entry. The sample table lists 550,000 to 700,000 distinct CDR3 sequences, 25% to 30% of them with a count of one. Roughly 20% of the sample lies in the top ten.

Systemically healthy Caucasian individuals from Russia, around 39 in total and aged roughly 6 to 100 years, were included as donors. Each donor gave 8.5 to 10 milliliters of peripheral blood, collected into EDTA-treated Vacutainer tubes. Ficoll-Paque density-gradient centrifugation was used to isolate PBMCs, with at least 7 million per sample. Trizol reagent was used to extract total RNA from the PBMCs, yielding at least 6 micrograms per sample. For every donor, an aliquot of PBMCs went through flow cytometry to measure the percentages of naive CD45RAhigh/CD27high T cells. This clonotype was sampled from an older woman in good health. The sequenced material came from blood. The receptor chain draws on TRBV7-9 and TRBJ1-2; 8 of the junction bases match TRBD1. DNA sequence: TGTGCCAGCAGCTTCACGTCAGGGGGCTCTGGCTACACCTTC. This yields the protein CASSFTSGGSGYTF.